This section outlines one T cell receptor (beta chain) sequence together with its context. No antigen is known for it. Qualities for individual bases were not recorded, and no much larger clone is one base off. A MiSeq instrument was used for deep resolution sequencing, which targeted depths ranging from 1 in 1 million up to 1 in 200,000 T cells, with coverage averaging 10x for each clonotype. TCR beta libraries were generated with the immunoSEQ hsTCRB Kit. In the paper's pipeline: The data were analyzed with ImmunoSEQ Analyzer and ImmunoSEQ Data Assistant, and V, D and J gene assignments followed IMGT definitions. Clonality was computed as one minus normalized Shannon entropy of productive rearrangement frequencies, ranging from 0 to 1. Only overrepresented clonotypes making up at least 0.05% of each patient's repertoire were included in the public clonotype analysis. Some twelve repertoires from age-matched healthy donors, obtained from immuneACCESS, served as clonality controls. Held by TCRdb, this immuneACCESS table contains in-frame sequences only and omits some clones. Under half of the omission traces to an unresolved V gene where checked; the cause of the rest is unknown. V, J and clone size derive from that table, while D and trimming were established from the DNA sequence. The sample contains fewer than 400,000 clones, over 60% of them found a single time. Around 6.6% of the sample lies in the top ten.

Taken from the germline V gene (reference sequence), the CDR1 and CDR2 loops are SEHNR and FQNEAQ. From the cysteine up to the phenylalanine, the CDR3 has a length of 15 residues. Only the CDR3 region is kept as DNA, spanning 45 bases read in frame from base 1. The V and J ends are trimmed by 2 bases and 7 bases, leaving 17 bases between them. This entry is derived from a study of cytotoxic CD8 clonotypes in ibrutinib-treated CLL (dated by TCRdb to the early 2020s). About the study as a whole: The cohort had about a dozen relapsed/refractory and approximately 15 treatment-naive patients; around 17 were IGHV unmutated. Responses were partial in some 24 patients and complete in 2; after median approximately 66 months follow-up, roughly 15 stayed in remission and 12 progressed. Response samples were taken after a median of roughly 12 months on treatment, ranging from about 6 to 36 months. On average, each sample had about 250,000 productive templates and 96,000 or so productive rearrangements. Longitudinal samples were available for about 30% of the roughly 86 trial participants. Cryopreserved peripheral blood mononuclear cells were obtained before treatment, at response, and at either sustained remission or disease progression. Patients were still on ibrutinib when every remission and progressive disease sample was collected.

Results and caveats for the whole study, not just this receptor: At ibrutinib response clonality went up, during sustained remission it held steady, and at progression it dropped back toward baseline. Baseline clonality was found to be higher than that of age-matched healthy donors and was strongly correlated with circulating CD8+ T-cell counts. Sustained-remission and progressing patients did not have matched sampling times, and lymph node repertoires were not examined. Public clonotypes were rare and either shrank or stayed stable during treatment, and the rise in clonality at ibrutinib response reflected expansion of private clonotypes.

For TCR beta library preparation, roughly 2.2 micrograms of genomic DNA were isolated from cryopreserved PBMCs. Longitudinal blood samples from CLL patients on ibrutinib monotherapy were analyzed using high-throughput TCR beta sequencing. The patients were enrolled in a single-center, open-label phase 2 trial of ibrutinib monotherapy. The TCR originated in a human donor with chronic lymphocytic leukemia. The chain employs TRBV7-9 and TRBJ2-5, with TRBD2 perhaps the D gene, on 6 matching bases. Sequencing was performed on PBMCs, taken after 36 months of ibrutinib treatment. CDR3 loop: CASSLTTGVGGTQYF. The DNA sequence is TGTGCCAGCAGCTTAACTACGGGGGTTGGAGGGACCCAGTACTTC.